This is a list of T cell receptor beta chains from one sample in a study of shared clonotypes between healthy human individuals. Sequencing was performed with immunoSEQ multiplex PCR; in TCRdb, only in-frame clones are kept and a portion is missing. The profile shows about 2.2 million clones, approximately 92% of them singletons. The source material was naive CD8+ T cells from PBMCs. These receptors originate from a young man in good health. Some clones in this sample may be carry-over from other donors' samples. The CDR3 runs from the conserved cysteine through the conserved F or W. A D gene is named only where the DNA matches it firmly. Not every row has a clone size; where given, it reads once, few, many or a size class.

V: TRBV14; D: -; size: -; J: TRBJ2-1; DNA: TGTGCCAGCAGCCAAGACAGGGGTTATAAAAATGAGCAGTTCTTC; CDR3: CASSQDRGYKNEQFF
V: TRBV7-8; D: TRBD1; size: once; J: TRBJ2-2; DNA: TGTGCCAGTCAGCTCTATGCAGGGGGCGCATTAGGTGGGGAGCTGTTTTTT; CDR3: CASQLYAGGALGGELFF
V: TRBV11-2; D: TRBD2; size: -; J: TRBJ2-5; DNA: TGTGCCAGCAGTTTTGGACTAGCGGGGGCAGTTCAAGAGACCCAGTACTTC; CDR3: CASSFGLAGAVQETQYF
V: TRBV7-3; D: TRBD2; size: -; J: TRBJ2-1; DNA: TGTGCCAGCAGCCACGGGACTAGCGGATACAATGAGCAGTTCTTC; CDR3: CASSHGTSGYNEQFF
V: TRBV19; D: -; size: -; J: TRBJ1-1; DNA: TGTGCCAGTAGTATAGATCCAGGGGTGGACACTGAAGCTTTCTTT; CDR3: CASSIDPGVDTEAFF
V: TRBV9; D: -; size: -; J: TRBJ2-1; DNA: TGTGCCAGCAGCGAGGGGTGGACTGAGGGGAATGAGCAGTTCTTC; CDR3: CASSEGWTEGNEQFF
V: TRBV11-2; D: -; size: once; J: TRBJ2-3; DNA: TGTGCCAGCAGCCATAACGGGAGTCCCCGCACAGATACGCAGTATTTT; CDR3: CASSHNGSPRTDTQYF
V: TRBV7-9; D: TRBD2; size: -; J: TRBJ2-3; DNA: TGTGCCGCGCGGGGGGCTGATTCGGATACGCAGTATTTT; CDR3: CAARGADSDTQYF
V: TRBV27; D: -; size: -; J: TRBJ1-2; DNA: TGTGCCAGCAGTTTCCAAGAAGACAATGGCTACACCTTC; CDR3: CASSFQEDNGYTF
V: TRBV2; D: TRBD1; size: -; J: TRBJ2-5; DNA: TGTGCCAGCAGCGACAGGGCTCAAGGAGAGACCCAGTACTTC; CDR3: CASSDRAQGETQYF
V: TRBV5-6; D: -; size: -; J: TRBJ2-1; DNA: TGTGCCAGCAGCTTGGCGTCTTCCTACAATGAGCAGTTCTTC; CDR3: CASSLASSYNEQFF
V: TRBV19; D: -; size: -; J: TRBJ2-5; DNA: TGTGCCAGTAGTATGGTTTTCGCGGACCACCTCCGAGAGACCCAGTACTTC; CDR3: CASSMVFADHLRETQYF
V: TRBV11-2; D: -; size: -; J: TRBJ2-7; DNA: TGTGCCAGCAGCGGGCCGGAGTCCTACGAGCAGTACTTC; CDR3: CASSGPESYEQYF
V: TRBV6-1; D: -; size: -; J: TRBJ1-5; DNA: TGTGCCAGCAGTGAAGGTGGGACATCCAGCAATCAGCCCCAGCATTTT; CDR3: CASSEGGTSSNQPQHF
V: TRBV5-1; D: TRBD1; size: -; J: TRBJ2-7; DNA: TGCGCCAGCAGCGATGGACAGGGGGGCTCCTACGAGCAGTACTTC; CDR3: CASSDGQGGSYEQYF
V: TRBV15; D: TRBD2; size: -; J: TRBJ2-7; DNA: TGTGCCACCAGCAGAGCCTTGCGGGAGGTAGGCTACGAGCAGTACTTC; CDR3: CATSRALREVGYEQYF
V: TRBV7-6; D: TRBD2; size: -; J: TRBJ2-5; DNA: TGTGCCAGCAGCCCATACGTGGGACTAGCGGGAGGTTTACCGGAGACCCAGTACTTC; CDR3: CASSPYVGLAGGLPETQYF
V: TRBV7-3; D: -; size: -; J: TRBJ2-7; DNA: TGTGCCAGCAGCTTCGGCGGGCCAACCTACGAGCAGTACTTC; CDR3: CASSFGGPTYEQYF
V: TRBV28; D: -; size: -; J: TRBJ1-2; DNA: TGTGCCAGCAAATTTTTCTTGGACGCCAGGGGAAGAGGGGGCTACACCTTC; CDR3: CASKFFLDARGRGGYTF
V: TRBV7-9; D: TRBD1; size: -; J: TRBJ2-3; DNA: TGTGCCAGCAGCCTGACAGGGAAAAGCACAGATACGCAGTATTTT; CDR3: CASSLTGKSTDTQYF
V: TRBV19; D: -; size: -; J: TRBJ2-3; DNA: TGTGCCAGTAGTATACGGGGGATTGGGACAGATACGCAGTATTTT; CDR3: CASSIRGIGTDTQYF
V: TRBV28; D: -; size: -; J: TRBJ1-1; DNA: TGTGCCAGCAGTCCACAACCACAAGACACTGAAGCTTTCTTT; CDR3: CASSPQPQDTEAFF
V: TRBV10-1; D: -; size: -; J: TRBJ1-4; DNA: TGCGCCAGCAGTGCACCAACAGGACTTGATGAAAAACTGTTTTTT; CDR3: CASSAPTGLDEKLFF
V: TRBV28; D: -; size: -; J: TRBJ2-1; DNA: TGTGCCAGCAGTTACGGAGACAGGATGGACAATGAGCAGTTCTTC; CDR3: CASSYGDRMDNEQFF
V: TRBV7-2; D: TRBD2; size: -; J: TRBJ2-7; DNA: TGTGCCAGCAGCCCTGGACTAGCGGGAGAGGGGTTCCTTTACGAGCAGTACTTC; CDR3: CASSPGLAGEGFLYEQYF
V: TRBV7-8; D: -; size: -; J: TRBJ2-1; DNA: TGTGCCAGCAGCTTACAGGGTAGGCCGCAGTTCTTC; CDR3: CASSLQGRPQFF
V: TRBV11-2; D: TRBD2; size: -; J: TRBJ2-7; DNA: TGTGCCAGCAGCTTACGTGCCGGGACTACCTCCTACGAGCAGTACTTC; CDR3: CASSLRAGTTSYEQYF
V: TRBV2; D: -; size: -; J: TRBJ2-1; DNA: TGTGCCAGCAGTGGGAATCTGTGGGACTCCCGGTCATTATATGAGCAGTTCTTC; CDR3: CASSGNLWDSRSLYEQFF
V: TRBV7-9; D: -; size: -; J: TRBJ2-1; DNA: TGTGCCAGCAGCACGGGAGTACGCAATGAGCAGTTCTTC; CDR3: CASSTGVRNEQFF
V: TRBV2; D: TRBD2; size: -; J: TRBJ2-2; DNA: TGTGCCAGCAGTGGCGTGAGCGGGGCACGCACCGGGGAGCTGTTTTTT; CDR3: CASSGVSGARTGELFF
V: TRBV27; D: -; size: -; J: TRBJ1-2; DNA: TGTGCCAGCAGCCCGCGGGATCCGGGGGCGATCTATGGCTACACCTTC; CDR3: CASSPRDPGAIYGYTF
V: TRBV30; D: TRBD2; size: -; J: TRBJ2-3; DNA: TGTGCCTGGAGTACAAAACTAGCGGGGAGATACACAGATACGCAGTATTTT; CDR3: CAWSTKLAGRYTDTQYF
V: TRBV6-5; D: -; size: -; J: TRBJ2-5; DNA: TGTGCCAGCAGGGACTCAGGACAACCCCCTGAGCAGTACTTC; CDR3: CASRDSGQPPEQYF
V: TRBV27; D: -; size: -; J: TRBJ2-1; DNA: TGTGCCAGCAGTTTAATCGCGAGCAATGAGCAGTTCTTC; CDR3: CASSLIASNEQFF
V: TRBV7-9; D: TRBD1; size: -; J: TRBJ2-7; DNA: TGTGCCAGCAGCCAAGGGGACAGGCAGCCCTCCTACGAGCAGTACTTC; CDR3: CASSQGDRQPSYEQYF
V: TRBV4-1; D: -; size: once; J: TRBJ1-5; DNA: TGCGCCAGCAGCCACCCGGTGAGAGGGCAGCCCCAGCATTTT; CDR3: CASSHPVRGQPQHF
V: TRBV18; D: TRBD2; size: -; J: TRBJ2-7; DNA: TGTGCCAGCTCACCAACTAGCGGGAGAAACCCCCACGAGCAGTACTTC; CDR3: CASSPTSGRNPHEQYF
V: TRBV27; D: TRBD2; size: -; J: TRBJ2-7; DNA: TGTGCCAGCAGTTTTAGACTAGCGGGACCGGGGGAGCAGTACTTC; CDR3: CASSFRLAGPGEQYF
V: TRBV7-6; D: -; size: -; J: TRBJ1-1; DNA: TGTGCCAGCAGCTTAGTGGCCGATGTGAACACTGAAGCTTTCTTT; CDR3: CASSLVADVNTEAFF
V: TRBV9; D: -; size: -; J: TRBJ2-3; DNA: TGTGCCAGCAGCACCCGGCGCCTAGCTTCGACAGATACGCAGTATTTT; CDR3: CASSTRRLASTDTQYF
V: TRBV7-9; D: TRBD2; size: once; J: TRBJ2-3; DNA: TGTGCCAGCAGCCGTCATAGCGGGAGAGCCACAGATACGCAGTATTTT; CDR3: CASSRHSGRATDTQYF
V: TRBV10-3; D: TRBD1; size: once; J: TRBJ1-3; DNA: TGTGCCATCAGTGAGATGGGGACAGGGTATGGAAACACCATATATTTT; CDR3: CAISEMGTGYGNTIYF
V: TRBV6-1; D: -; size: -; J: TRBJ2-2; DNA: TGTGCCAGCAGCCGTAGGGCGAAGAACGGGGAGCTGTTTTTT; CDR3: CASSRRAKNGELFF
V: TRBV27; D: -; size: -; J: TRBJ1-1; DNA: TGTGCCAGCAGGCCTCTCGGGGACACTGAAGCTTTCTTT; CDR3: CASRPLGDTEAFF
V: TRBV7-9; D: TRBD1; size: -; J: TRBJ2-7; DNA: TGTGCCAGCAGCTTAGCACAGGGGCTCTACGAGCAGTACTTC; CDR3: CASSLAQGLYEQYF
V: TRBV6-1; D: -; size: -; J: TRBJ2-7; DNA: TGTGCCAGCATAGGGCCGAGGGGTGGTTACGAGCAGTACTTC; CDR3: CASIGPRGGYEQYF
V: TRBV7-6; D: TRBD2; size: -; J: TRBJ2-1; DNA: TGTGCCAGCAGCTTCTCAGGCGCTAGCGGGAGCGAGCAGTTCTTC; CDR3: CASSFSGASGSEQFF
V: TRBV6-6; D: -; size: -; J: TRBJ1-1; DNA: TGTGCCACCGGAGAGAACACTGAAGCTTTCTTT; CDR3: CATGENTEAFF